These 23 T cell receptor beta chains came from one sample sequenced in a study of cytomegalovirus exposure and HLA in healthy donors. The PCR made use of 60 Vbeta and 13 Jbeta primers. Method: immunoSEQ multiplex PCR; TCRdb's copy keeps in-frame clones and lacks some. Altogether roughly 98,000 clones are present, under 85% being singletons, with the ten largest covering approximately 11%. Sequences were obtained from PBMCs. These receptors were collected from a man between 18 and 29 years old in good health and CMV-seropositive.

This rearrangement joins TRBV28 to TRBJ2-1, with TRBD2 identical over 9 bases. V gave up 3 bases and J gave up 5 bases; unmatched junction bases: 5. The CDR3 contains 15 residues. Germline-derived CDR1 and CDR2 are MDHEN and SYDVKM. In DNA form, the CDR3 reads TGTGCCAGCAGTTTGGGACTAGCACTGGACAATGAGCAGTTCTTC. Its translation: CASSLGLALDNEQFF. The entire variable domain, with the rest obtained from reference TRBV28 and TRBJ2-1, is as follows: DVKVTQSSRYLVKRTGEKVFLECVQDMDHENMFWYRQDPGLGLRLIYFSYDVKMKEKGDIPEGYSVSREKKERFSLILESASTNQTSMYLCASSLGLALDNEQFFGPGTRLTVL.

This chain uses TRBV6-5 with TRBJ2-3; TRBD1 matches 8 bases. This CDR3 is 15 amino acids long. Germline V lookup: CDR1 MNHEY, CDR2 SVGAGI. The V segment lost 2 bases and the J segment 2 bases; nucleotides outside the gene matches: 3. The CDR3 bases are TGTGCCAGCAGTTACGGGCAGGGGGCCACAGATACGCAGTATTTT. This sequence encodes CASSYGQGATDTQYF.

The chain couples TRBV28 to TRBJ1-4; 7 bases are shared with TRBD1. The V gene's germline CDR1 is MDHEN and CDR2 SYDVKM. This CDR3 is built from 14 residues. Trimming at V came to 5 bases and at J to 4 bases, leaving 4 bases not matched to a gene. CDR3 DNA sequence: TGTGCCAGCAGTGGACAGGTGCATAATGAAAAACTGTTTTTT. This sequence encodes CASSGQVHNEKLFF.

V gene TRBV6-1 combines with J gene TRBJ2-3; the match to TRBD2 covers 8 bases. CDR3 length: 16 amino acids. The V and J ends lost 1 base and 1 base, in that order; junction bases with no gene match: 4. Germline V gene sequence: CDR1 MNHNS, CDR2 SASEGT. The CDR3 region has the DNA TGTGCCAGCAGTGAAGGGTATAGCGGGGGCACAGATACGCAGTATTTT. It yields the protein CASSEGYSGGTDTQYF.

The chain employs TRBV19 and TRBJ1-5; no reliable D call. Trimming took off 2 bases at V and 1 base at J, with 12 bases between the two ends. From germline, CDR1 is LNHDA and CDR2 SQIVND (reference sequence). There are 16 residues in the CDR3. The DNA for the CDR3 is TGTGCCAGTAGTATAATAGGAGTGAGGAGCAATCAGCCCCAGCATTTT. It yields the protein CASSIIGVRSNQPQHF.

V gene TRBV9 combines with J gene TRBJ2-3; D may be TRBD2 (6 bases). Germline V gene sequence: CDR1 SGDLS, CDR2 YYNGEE. Trimming removed 7 bases from V and 0 bases from J, with 9 bases in between. The CDR3 runs to 13 residues. CDR3 DNA sequence: TGTGCCAGCTCGGGACTTAGCACAGATACGCAGTATTTT. It is translated as CASSGLSTDTQYF. The variable domain in full, completed from reference TRBV9 and TRBJ2-3, reads DSGVTQTPKHLITATGQRVTLRCSPRSGDLSVYWYQQSLDQGLQFLIQYYNGEERAKGNILERFSAQQFPDLHSELNLSSLELGDSALYFCASSGLSTDTQYFGPGTRLTVL.

The chain has TRBV14 and TRBJ2-3; 15 nucleotides agree with TRBD2. Germline V CDR1 and CDR2: SGHDN, FVKESK. CDR3 size: 19 residues. J was trimmed by 3 bases and V by 8 bases; bases with no gene match: 15. The CDR3 is CASLDGTGLAGGQTDTQYF. The CDR3 DNA is TGTGCCAGCCTGGACGGAACAGGACTAGCGGGGGGGCAGACAGATACGCAGTATTTT.

V is TRBV5-4 and J is TRBJ2-1; TRBD1 matches at 8 bases. Germline V gene lookup returns CDR1 SGHNT and CDR2 YYREEE (reference sequence). Trimming cost V 4 bases and J 3 bases; bases outside gene matches: 6. This CDR3 contains 15 residues. The CDR3 DNA is TGTGCCAGCAGCATTACAGGGGGGAGCTACAATGAGCAGTTCTTC. Its translation: CASSITGGSYNEQFF.

The chain has TRBV11-2 and TRBJ2-7; perhaps TRBD1 as D (6 bases). V was shortened by 1 base and J by 1 base, with 11 bases between the two germline ends. This CDR3 spans 15 amino acids. Germline-derived CDR1 and CDR2 are SGHAT and FQNNGV. The CDR3 DNA follows: TGTGCCAGCAGCTTAGTGCTGGGGGCTTCCTACGAGCAGTACTTC. Translation gives CASSLVLGASYEQYF.

This clone appeared once. This chain joins TRBV19 and TRBJ2-5; TRBD2 might be the D (5 bases). Germline V CDR1 and CDR2: LNHDA, SQIVND (reference sequence). The V end was cut by 6 bases, the J end by 5 bases, with 16 bases between. The CDR3 is 14 residues long. The CDR3 DNA is TGTGCCAGTAGGATCGCGGGCGGCGGGGAGACCCAGTACTTC. This codes for CASRIAGGGETQYF.

The chain couples TRBV27 to TRBJ2-7, with 8 bases matching TRBD2. The CDR3 spans 16 residues. Germline V gene data show CDR1 as MNHEY and CDR2 as SMNVEV (reference sequence). V lost 9 bases and J lost 6; bases outside the gene matches: 19. The CDR3 DNA is TGTGCCAGTATCGGAAGCGGGGGCGTTAGGCAGAGCGAGCAGTACTTC. This codes for CASIGSGGVRQSEQYF.

The V and J genes are TRBV18 and TRBJ2-4; TRBD2 might be the D (6 bases). The V end lost 8 bases, the J end lost 5 bases, and 10 bases lay between the germline ends. The CDR3 runs to 12 residues. CDR1 is KGHSH and CDR2 is LQKENI in the germline V gene. DNA of the CDR3: TGTGCCAGCCCGGGACTGGAAAACATTCAGTACTTC. Protein product: CASPGLENIQYF. Complete variable domain (other parts from reference TRBV18 and TRBJ2-4): NAGVMQNPRHLVRRRGQEARLRCSPMKGHSHVYWYRQLPEEGLKFMVYLQKENIIDESGMPKERFSAEFPKEGPSILRIQQVVRGDSAAYFCASPGLENIQYFGAGTRLSVL.

The V call is TRBV7-2, the J call TRBJ2-7, with D perhaps matching TRBD1 (6 bases). V was cut by 0 bases and J by 2 bases, with 11 bases left in between. The CDR3 consists of 15 residues. Germline loops: CDR1 SGHTA, CDR2 FQGNSA. CDR3 residues: CASSLAGTPTYEQYF. The CDR3 DNA reads TGTGCCAGCAGCTTAGCCGGGACACCAACCTACGAGCAGTACTTC.

CDR3 amino acids: CSARGDSEAFF. As DNA, the CDR3 is TGCAGTGCCAGGGGGGACAGTGAAGCTTTCTTT. The J gene is TRBJ1-1, the V gene TRBV20-1; 7 nucleotides align to TRBD1. Germline V gives CDR1 DFQATT, CDR2 SNEGSKA (reference sequence). There are 11 residues in the CDR3. The V and J ends lost 6 bases and 7 bases, in that order; junction bases with no gene match: 5.

This clone was counted once. This chain links TRBV7-2 with TRBJ2-3; D may be TRBD2 (7 bases). V was trimmed by 3 bases and J by 5 bases, leaving 21 bases between them. CDR1 is SGHTA, CDR2 FQGNSA, per germline. This CDR3 is built from 17 residues. This CDR3 reads CASSFTRGGLGKDTQYF. The CDR3 DNA follows: TGTGCCAGCAGCTTTACGAGGGGGGGGCTAGGGAAAGATACGCAGTATTTT.

The chain carries TRBV5-1 and TRBJ2-7, with 8 bases identical to TRBD1. With 5 bases clipped from V and 2 bases from J, the junction kept 12 bases outside the gene matches. Germline V gene sequence: CDR1 SGHRS, CDR2 YFSETQ. The CDR3 runs 16 residues. The CDR3, as DNA: TGCGCCAGCAGATATGCCAGGGGGCCCCTCCCCTACGAGCAGTACTTC. It specifies CASRYARGPLPYEQYF.

V is TRBV29-1 and J is TRBJ1-1, with TRBD1 identical over 7 bases. This CDR3 has 13 residues. V lost 5 bases to trimming and J lost 3 bases; unmatched junction nucleotides: 6. CDR1 SQVTM and CDR2 ANQGSEA come from the germline V gene. CDR3 in amino acids: CSVYKGAYTEAFF. The DNA of the CDR3 is TGCAGCGTTTACAAGGGGGCGTACACTGAAGCTTTCTTT.

This clone was seen more than once but under ten times. The chain recombines TRBV10-3 with TRBJ2-7, with D possibly being TRBD1 (6 bases). The CDR3 loop spans 11 amino acids. Germline CDR1 reads ENHRY; CDR2 reads SYGVKD. With 4 bases removed from V and 6 bases from J, the gap between germline ends came to 7 bases. The CDR3 nucleotides are TGTGCCATCAGTGCCAGGGGCGAGCAGTACTTC. Translated: CAISARGEQYF.

The chain employs TRBV28 and TRBJ1-1; TRBD1 matches 10 bases. V shed 4 bases and J 4 bases; nucleotides not matched to a gene: 12. Germline V gene sequence: CDR1 MDHEN, CDR2 SYDVKM. The CDR3 extends over 17 amino acids. CDR3 in DNA: TGTGCCAGCAGTTCCTGGACAGGGGGGGGTTTCGGCACTGAAGCTTTCTTT. This translates into CASSSWTGGGFGTEAFF. Looking up the rest from reference TRBV28 and TRBJ1-1 gives the full variable domain: DVKVTQSSRYLVKRTGEKVFLECVQDMDHENMFWYRQDPGLGLRLIYFSYDVKMKEKGDIPEGYSVSREKKERFSLILESASTNQTSMYLCASSSWTGGGFGTEAFFGQGTRLTVV.

The rearrangement links TRBV7-6 to TRBJ2-7; 11 bases align to TRBD2. CDR3 size: 15 residues. V shed 5 bases, J shed 3 bases, and the junction held 6 bases outside the gene matches. CDR1 is SGHVS and CDR2 is FNYEAQ in the germline V gene. The CDR3 protein is CASSPGLADHYEQYF. The DNA for the CDR3 is TGTGCCAGCAGCCCGGGACTAGCGGACCACTACGAGCAGTACTTC. The entire variable domain, with the rest obtained from reference TRBV7-6 and TRBJ2-7, is as follows: GAGVSQSPRYKVTKRGQDVALRCDPISGHVSLYWYRQALGQGPEFLTYFNYEAQQDKSGLPNDRFSAERPEGSISTLTIQRTEQRDSAMYRCASSPGLADHYEQYFGPGTRLTVT.

This sequence joins TRBV9 and TRBJ1-4; D gene uncertain. From germline, CDR1 is SGDLS and CDR2 YYNGEE. The V end was cut by 0 bases, the J end by 0 bases, with 9 bases between. The CDR3 is made up of 16 amino acids. CDR3 region: CASSVGGVSTNEKLFF. The CDR3, as DNA: TGTGCCAGCAGCGTAGGAGGAGTTTCAACTAATGAAAAACTGTTTTTT. Variable domain in full (rest from reference TRBV9 and TRBJ1-4): DSGVTQTPKHLITATGQRVTLRCSPRSGDLSVYWYQQSLDQGLQFLIQYYNGEERAKGNILERFSAQQFPDLHSELNLSSLELGDSALYFCASSVGGVSTNEKLFFGSGTQLSVL.

V gene TRBV2 combines with J gene TRBJ1-1; 7 bases align to TRBD1. The germline CDR1 and CDR2 sequences are SNHLY and FYNNEI. Trimming at V came to 6 bases and at J to 0 bases, leaving 1 base not matched to a gene. The CDR3 consists of 13 residues. CDR3 loop: CASRQGMNTEAFF. The CDR3 DNA sequence: TGTGCCAGCAGACAGGGGATGAACACTGAAGCTTTCTTT.

The CDR3 bases are TGTGCCAGCACTCCTCCCGGGGTATGGGGCTACACCTTC. Protein sequence: CASTPPGVWGYTF. The rearrangement joins TRBV2 to TRBJ1-2, with D unresolved. From germline, CDR1 is SNHLY and CDR2 FYNNEI. This CDR3 is 13 amino acids long. The V and J ends lost 7 bases and 8 bases respectively, with 17 bases between them.